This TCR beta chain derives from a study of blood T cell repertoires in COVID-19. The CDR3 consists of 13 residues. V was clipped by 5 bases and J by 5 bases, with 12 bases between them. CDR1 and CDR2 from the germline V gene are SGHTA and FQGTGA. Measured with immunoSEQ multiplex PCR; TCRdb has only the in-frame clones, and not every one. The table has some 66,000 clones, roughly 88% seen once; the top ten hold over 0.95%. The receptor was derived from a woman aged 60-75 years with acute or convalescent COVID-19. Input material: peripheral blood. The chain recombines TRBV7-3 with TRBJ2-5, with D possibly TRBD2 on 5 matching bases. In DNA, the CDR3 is TGTGCCAGCAGCCGGGGTAGTCAGGAGACCCAGTACTTC. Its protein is CASSRGSQETQYF.